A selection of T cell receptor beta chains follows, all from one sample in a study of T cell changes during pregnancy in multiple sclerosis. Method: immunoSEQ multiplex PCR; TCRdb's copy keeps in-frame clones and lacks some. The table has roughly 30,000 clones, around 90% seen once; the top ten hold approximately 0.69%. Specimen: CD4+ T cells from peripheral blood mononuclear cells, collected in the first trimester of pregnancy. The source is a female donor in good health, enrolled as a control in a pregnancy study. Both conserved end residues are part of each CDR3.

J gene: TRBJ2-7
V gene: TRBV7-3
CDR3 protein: CASSLNAREQYF

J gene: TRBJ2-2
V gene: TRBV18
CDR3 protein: CASSPSGGANTGELFF

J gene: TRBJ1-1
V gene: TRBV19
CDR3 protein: CASSIIAAGLGNTEAFF

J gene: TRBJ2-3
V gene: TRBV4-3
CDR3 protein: CASSQDVASGGTDTQYF

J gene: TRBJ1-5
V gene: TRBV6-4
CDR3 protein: CASSDCPGTGYYSNQPQHF

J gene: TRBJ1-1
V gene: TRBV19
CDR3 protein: CASTVPQGMTRGTEAFF

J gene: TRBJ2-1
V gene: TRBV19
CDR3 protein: CASSMRQGAGEQFF

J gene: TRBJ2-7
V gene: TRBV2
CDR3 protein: CASSEWGGHGGEQYF

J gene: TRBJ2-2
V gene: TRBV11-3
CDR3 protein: CASSESGDPGELFF

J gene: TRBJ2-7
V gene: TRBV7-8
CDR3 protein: CASSPGDF

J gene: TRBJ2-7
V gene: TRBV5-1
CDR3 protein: CASSLEYRGLGYEQYF

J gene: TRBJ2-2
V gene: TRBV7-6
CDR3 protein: CASSLSQGADGELFF

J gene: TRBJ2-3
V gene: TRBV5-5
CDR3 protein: CASSLLTGIGADTQYF

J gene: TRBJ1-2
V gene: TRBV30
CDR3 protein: CAWRPQGSGYTF

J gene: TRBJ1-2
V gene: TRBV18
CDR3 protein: CASSPPGNYGYTF

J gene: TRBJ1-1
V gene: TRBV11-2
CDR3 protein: CASSLGSGGYTEAFF

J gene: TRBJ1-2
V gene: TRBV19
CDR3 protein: CASSIGGIGYTF

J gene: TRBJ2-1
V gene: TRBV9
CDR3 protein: CASSVHLANEQFF

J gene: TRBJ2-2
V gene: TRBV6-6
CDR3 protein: CATTGQGVVAGELFF

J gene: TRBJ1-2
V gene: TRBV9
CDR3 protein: CASSMGSLYGYTF

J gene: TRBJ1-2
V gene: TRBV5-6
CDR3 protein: CASSLWWGGSGYTF

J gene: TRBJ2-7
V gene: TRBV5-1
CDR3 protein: CASSWGGQGNEQYF

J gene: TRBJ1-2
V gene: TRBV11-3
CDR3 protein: CASSPPYGGPNYGYTF

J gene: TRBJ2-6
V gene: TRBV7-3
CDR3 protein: CASSLNQVSGANVLTF

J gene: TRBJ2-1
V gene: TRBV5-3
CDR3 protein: CARSYTGSSYNEQFF

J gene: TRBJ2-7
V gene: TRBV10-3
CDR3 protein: CAISFVGTSGGASYEQYF

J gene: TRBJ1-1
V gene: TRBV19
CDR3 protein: CASSILTGMVEGTEAFF

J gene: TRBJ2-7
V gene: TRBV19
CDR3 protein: CASSIGGGGSGSYEQYF

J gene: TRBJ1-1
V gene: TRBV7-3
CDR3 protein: CASSSTLQTEAFF

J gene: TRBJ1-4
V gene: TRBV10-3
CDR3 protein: CAISLRGQGEKLFF

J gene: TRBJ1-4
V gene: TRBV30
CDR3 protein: CAWNTGDGNEKLFF

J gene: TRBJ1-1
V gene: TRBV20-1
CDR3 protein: CSPRVNTEAFF

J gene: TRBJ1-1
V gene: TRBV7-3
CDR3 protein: CASSLTGANTEAFF

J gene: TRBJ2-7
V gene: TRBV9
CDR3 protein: CASSVGGQGSYEQYF

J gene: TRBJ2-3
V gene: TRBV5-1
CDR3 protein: CASSFGRGSTDTQYF

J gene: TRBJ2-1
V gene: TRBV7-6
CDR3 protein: CASSPPGVRNEQFF

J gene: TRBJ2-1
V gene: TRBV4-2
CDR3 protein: CASSHSSSGGYNEQFF

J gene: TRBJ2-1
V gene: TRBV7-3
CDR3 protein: CASSFSGDATHNEQFF

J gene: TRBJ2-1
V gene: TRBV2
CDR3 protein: CASSETGGYRFDEQFF

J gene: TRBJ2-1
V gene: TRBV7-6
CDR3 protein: CASSWTSGPNVNNEQFF

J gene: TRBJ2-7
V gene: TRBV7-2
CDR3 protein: CASSWGGGKDEQYF

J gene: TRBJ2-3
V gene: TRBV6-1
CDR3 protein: CATTEAGGLMERDTQYF

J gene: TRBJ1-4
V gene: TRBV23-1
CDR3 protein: CAGPKGRERTNEKLFF

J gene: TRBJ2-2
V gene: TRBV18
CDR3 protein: CASSPNADSTGELFF

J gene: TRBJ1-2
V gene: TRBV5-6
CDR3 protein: CASSGRQGVGYTF

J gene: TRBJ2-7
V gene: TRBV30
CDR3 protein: CAWRGGQNSYEQYF

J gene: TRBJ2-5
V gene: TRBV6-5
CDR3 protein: CASSHGQGHLWYF